Listed here are 24 T cell receptor beta chains from one sample, sequenced in a study of cytotoxic CD8 clonotypes in ibrutinib-treated CLL. The assay was immunoSEQ multiplex PCR, and TCRdb's table has in-frame clones only and misses some. The sample has under 200,000 clones, under 90% seen once. The input for sequencing was PBMCs, taken after 24 months of ibrutinib treatment. These receptors were collected from a human donor with chronic lymphocytic leukemia.

This sequence joins TRBV5-1 and TRBJ1-4; 8 bases match TRBD1. The germline gives CDR1 SGHRS, CDR2 YFSETQ. The CDR3 length is 17 residues. Trimming at V came to 1 base and at J to 4 bases, leaving 9 bases not matched to a gene. CDR3: CASSLSQGARGNEKLFF. CDR3 coding DNA: TGCGCCAGCAGCTTGTCTCAGGGGGCGAGGGGTAATGAAAAACTGTTTTTT.

The gene calls are TRBV5-1 and TRBJ2-1, with 9 bases that match TRBD1. The germline V gene has CDR1 SGHRS and CDR2 YFSETQ. Unmatched junction bases numbered 6, after V lost 7 bases and J lost 4 bases. The CDR3 loop spans 14 amino acids. The CDR3 region is CASHTGGAYNEQFF. CDR3 DNA sequence: TGCGCCAGCCACACAGGGGGCGCTTACAATGAGCAGTTCTTC. The full variable domain, in which reference TRBV5-1 and TRBJ2-1 provide the parts outside the CDR3, is KAGVTQTPRYLIKTRGQQVTLSCSPISGHRSVSWYQQTPGQGLQFLFEYFSETQRNKGNFPGRFSGRQFSNSRSEMNVSTLELGDSALYLCASHTGGAYNEQFFGPGTRLTVL.

This clone was observed once. This chain connects TRBV5-8 to TRBJ1-1; D gene uncertain. Germline CDR1 reads SGHTS; CDR2 reads YDEGEE. V lost 7 bases, J lost 5 bases, and 21 bases lay in between. The CDR3 extends over 15 amino acids. The CDR3 DNA follows: TGTGCCAGCCCTGGGCAGCCCTGGGCCAGGACTGAAGCTTTCTTT. This sequence encodes CASPGQPWARTEAFF.

The chain combines TRBV18 with TRBJ1-1, with a tentative D call TRBD1 (5 bases). The V and J ends lost 3 bases and 3 bases respectively, with 17 bases between them. The germline gives CDR1 KGHSH, CDR2 LQKENI. The CDR3 is 16 amino acids. The CDR3 loop reads CASSPRGDLGDTEAFF. CDR3 in DNA: TGTGCCAGCTCACCGCGGGGGGATCTAGGGGACACTGAAGCTTTCTTT. Supplemented by reference TRBV18 and TRBJ1-1, the full variable domain reads NAGVMQNPRHLVRRRGQEARLRCSPMKGHSHVYWYRQLPEEGLKFMVYLQKENIIDESGMPKERFSAEFPKEGPSILRIQQVVRGDSAAYFCASSPRGDLGDTEAFFGQGTRLTVV.

The chain couples TRBV19 to TRBJ2-1, with D possibly called TRBD1 or TRBD2 (5 bases each). The CDR3 has 14 amino acids. The germline gives CDR1 LNHDA, CDR2 SQIVND (reference sequence). Trimming stripped 3 bases from V and 3 bases from J, with 9 bases between. CDR3 bases: TGTGCCAGTAGTATGATGGGGGACTACAATGAGCAGTTCTTC. Translated: CASSMMGDYNEQFF.

This sequence joins TRBV4-2 and TRBJ1-1; the match to TRBD1 covers 9 bases. Germline CDR1 reads LGHNA; CDR2 reads YNFKEQ. J was trimmed by 0 bases and V by 3 bases; bases with no gene match: 5. This CDR3 is 16 amino acids long. In DNA, the CDR3 is TGTGCCAGCAGCCATAGGGACAGGGTCATGAACACTGAAGCTTTCTTT. This gives the protein CASSHRDRVMNTEAFF.

The chain uses TRBV5-4 and TRBJ2-3, with 8 bases identical to TRBD2. The V and J ends lost 4 bases and 4 bases, in that order; junction bases with no gene match: 8. There are 15 residues in the CDR3. CDR1 SGHNT and CDR2 YYREEE come from the germline V gene (reference sequence). The CDR3 DNA follows: TGTGCCAGCAGCCCGGGACTAGGTGTCCCAGATACGCAGTATTTT. Its protein product is CASSPGLGVPDTQYF.

V and J are TRBV5-6 and TRBJ2-4, with D possibly matching TRBD1 (6 bases). The length of the CDR3 is 15 residues. Germline values: CDR1 SGHDT, CDR2 YYEEEE. V lost 3 bases to trimming and J lost 0 bases, with 10 bases between them. The CDR3 here is CASSSQGLAKNIQYF. DNA for the CDR3: TGTGCCAGCAGCTCCCAGGGGTTAGCCAAAAACATTCAGTACTTC. Looking up the rest from reference TRBV5-6 and TRBJ2-4 gives the full variable domain: DAGVTQSPTHLIKTRGQQVTLRCSPKSGHDTVSWYQQALGQGPQFIFQYYEEEERQRGNFPDRFSGHQFPNYSSELNVNALLLGDSALYLCASSSQGLAKNIQYFGAGTRLSVL.

This chain links TRBV28 with TRBJ2-7, with unresolved D. The V gene lost 6 bases and the J gene lost 0 bases, with 12 bases spanning the gap. The CDR3 runs to 14 residues. From germline, CDR1 is MDHEN and CDR2 SYDVKM. CDR3 sequence: CASSSLGNSYEQYF. The CDR3 DNA follows: TGTGCCAGCAGCTCCCTAGGCAACTCCTACGAGCAGTACTTC.

V gene TRBV6-5 combines with J gene TRBJ1-4; D possibly corresponds to TRBD1 (6 bases). The CDR3 has 16 amino acids. V was shortened by 2 bases and J by 1 base, with 11 bases between the two germline ends. Germline CDR1 reads MNHEY; CDR2 reads SVGAGI. The CDR3 nucleotides read TGTGCCAGCAGTTACGGGGGAGGGGGAACTAATGAAAAACTGTTTTTT. This sequence encodes CASSYGGGGTNEKLFF.

The rearrangement links TRBV5-4 to TRBJ1-1, with D perhaps TRBD1 (5 bases). V was trimmed by 5 bases and J by 5 bases, leaving 19 bases between them. CDR3 length equals 15 residues. Germline V gene lookup returns CDR1 SGHNT and CDR2 YYREEE (reference sequence). CDR3 DNA sequence: TGTGCCAGCAGTTCCCCGAGTAGGGGTCCGACTGAAGCTTTCTTT. Translated, it gives CASSSPSRGPTEAFF.

Only a few counts were recorded for this clone. V is TRBV28 and J is TRBJ2-7, with D maybe TRBD2 (5 bases). This CDR3 is 13 amino acids long. The V gene lost 6 bases and the J gene lost 6 bases, with 15 bases spanning the gap. CDR1 is MDHEN, CDR2 SYDVKM, per germline. CDR3 sequence (DNA): TGTGCCAGCAGCCTCGGACGGGAAGGCGAGCAGTACTTC. Its protein is CASSLGREGEQYF.

The chain is built from TRBV7-2 and TRBJ1-2; weak D call: TRBD1 (5 bases). Trimming took off 0 bases at V and 5 bases at J, with 16 bases between the two ends. The CDR3 extends over 16 amino acids. Germline V lookup: CDR1 SGHTA, CDR2 FQGNSA. The CDR3 bases are TGTGCCAGCAGCTTAGCGGGCGGGGGAAGATCTTATGGCTACACCTTC. Residues: CASSLAGGGRSYGYTF.

V is TRBV5-1 and J is TRBJ1-1, with no clear D. V shed 3 bases and J shed 4 bases, with 7 bases lying between them. The CDR3 sequence is 12 residues long. Per germline, CDR1 SGHRS and CDR2 YFSETQ. The CDR3 is CASSYPTTEAFF. As DNA, the CDR3 is TGCGCCAGCAGCTACCCAACCACTGAAGCTTTCTTT.

Here the CDR3 reads CASSLVGGRETQYF. CDR3 coding DNA: TGTGCCAGCAGCTTGGTGGGGGGGCGAGAGACCCAGTACTTC. The chain couples TRBV5-4 to TRBJ2-5; D might be TRBD2 (7 bases). CDR1 SGHNT and CDR2 YYREEE come from the germline V gene (reference sequence). Deletions cut 0 bases from V and 4 bases from J, with 10 bases between. The length of the CDR3 is 14 residues.

The chain combines TRBV30 with TRBJ2-3, with D perhaps TRBD2 (5 bases). The germline CDR1 and CDR2 sequences are GTSNPN and SVGIG (reference sequence). Trimming removed 3 bases from V and 1 base from J, with 5 bases in between. The CDR3 spans 12 residues. The CDR3 spells CAWSGGTDTQYF. In DNA, the CDR3 is TGTGCCTGGAGCGGGGGCACAGATACGCAGTATTTT.

The chain has TRBV9 and TRBJ2-6; tentatively, D is TRBD1 (5 bases). This CDR3 is built from 14 residues. Germline CDR1 reads SGDLS; CDR2 reads YYNGEE. With 3 bases removed from V and 5 bases from J, the gap between germline ends came to 9 bases. CDR3 nucleotides: TGTGCCAGCAGCGCCAGGGTTTGGGCCAACGTCCTGACTTTC. It yields the protein CASSARVWANVLTF.

The CDR3 DNA follows: TGTGCCACCGAACGAGGGGGATCTAACTATGGCTACACCTTC. It is translated as CATERGGSNYGYTF. V gene TRBV5-5 combines with J gene TRBJ1-2; D might be TRBD1 (6 bases). Germline-derived CDR1 and CDR2 are SGHKS and YYEKEE (reference sequence). Trimming left V 9 bases short and J 0 bases short, with 15 bases between. CDR3 length: 14 residues.

The J gene is TRBJ2-7, the V gene TRBV19, with 7 positions matching TRBD1. This CDR3 has 13 residues. The germline CDR1 and CDR2 sequences are LNHDA and SQIVND (reference sequence). V dropped 5 bases and J dropped 4; count of bases not matched to a gene: 5. For the CDR3, the DNA is TGTGCCAGTAGTCGAGGCAGGGGGTACGAGCAGTACTTC. Encoded protein: CASSRGRGYEQYF.

V and J are TRBV27 and TRBJ1-5, with 7 positions matching TRBD1. Germline loops: CDR1 MNHEY, CDR2 SMNVEV (reference sequence). The CDR3 consists of 16 residues. J was trimmed by 0 bases and V by 6 bases; bases with no gene match: 8. In nucleotides, the CDR3 is TGTGCCAGCAGATTGGACAGGAAAAATAGCAATCAGCCCCAGCATTTT. As protein: CASRLDRKNSNQPQHF.

The chain couples TRBV5-1 to TRBJ2-1; D may be TRBD2 (6 bases). Germline CDR1 reads SGHRS; CDR2 reads YFSETQ. The CDR3 length is 15 residues. With 0 bases removed from V and 4 bases from J, the gap between germline ends came to 11 bases. The CDR3 reads CASSLDSGTYNEQFF. As DNA, the CDR3 is TGCGCCAGCAGCTTGGATAGCGGTACTTACAATGAGCAGTTCTTC.

This rearrangement joins TRBV9 to TRBJ2-2; D uncertain. The CDR3 loop spans 14 amino acids. The V gene lost 2 bases and the J gene lost 8 bases, with 13 bases spanning the gap. Looked up from germline, CDR1 is SGDLS and CDR2 is YYNGEE. The CDR3 nucleotides are TGTGCCAGCAGCGTCGTCGGAATAGGAGGGGAGCTGTTTTTT. Its translation is CASSVVGIGGELFF.

This chain joins TRBV18 and TRBJ1-3, with D tentatively TRBD1 (5 bases). CDR1 and CDR2 (germline): KGHSH, LQKENI. V lost 0 bases, J lost 3 bases, and 12 bases lay in between. There are 16 residues in the CDR3. In nucleotides, the CDR3 is TGTGCCAGCTCACCACCGAAAGGGGTTTATGGAAACACCATATATTTT. Its translation is CASSPPKGVYGNTIYF.

The V gene is TRBV7-8, the J gene TRBJ1-5; the D gene is possibly TRBD1 (5 bases). The CDR3 is 13 residues long. Trimming removed 5 bases at V and 6 bases at J, with 11 bases between. Germline loops: CDR1 SGHVS, CDR2 FQNEAQ. The chain's CDR3 is CASSPHGAQPQHF. The CDR3 DNA follows: TGTGCCAGCAGCCCCCATGGGGCTCAGCCCCAGCATTTT.